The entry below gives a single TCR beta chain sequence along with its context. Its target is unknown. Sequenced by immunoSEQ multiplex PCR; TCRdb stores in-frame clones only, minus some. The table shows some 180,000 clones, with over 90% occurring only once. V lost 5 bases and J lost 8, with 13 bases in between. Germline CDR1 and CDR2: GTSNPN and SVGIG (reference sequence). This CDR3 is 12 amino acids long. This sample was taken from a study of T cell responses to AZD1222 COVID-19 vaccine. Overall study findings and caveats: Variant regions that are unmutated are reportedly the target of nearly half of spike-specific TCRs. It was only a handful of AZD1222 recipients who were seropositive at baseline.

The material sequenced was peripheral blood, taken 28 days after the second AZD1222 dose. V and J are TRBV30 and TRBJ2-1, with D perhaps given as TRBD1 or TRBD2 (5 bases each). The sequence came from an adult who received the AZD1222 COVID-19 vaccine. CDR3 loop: CAWGGRWYEQFF. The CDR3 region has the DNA TGTGCCTGGGGGGGACGGTGGTATGAGCAGTTCTTC.